This TCR beta chain was sequenced during a study of T-cell memory formation after mild COVID-19. The overall study: The study found TCR clusters largely donor specific.

Study findings and constraints: Clones that contracted clustered mainly in CM and EM if CD4+ and in EMRA if CD8+. Clonal second-wave expansions that peaked on day 37 had unconfirmed SARS-CoV-2 specificity.

This clonotype was seen only a few times. Its matching antigen is unknown. TCR alpha and TCR beta cDNA libraries carrying sample barcodes and UMIs were produced by 5'RACE using constant-segment primers. TCRdb analysed the 5' RACE reads with MiXCR anew, one entry per CDR3 protein. The sample lists 350,000 to 500,000 distinct CDR3 sequences, around 17% seen once, with roughly a fifth in the top ten. Germline assignment: CDR1 SQVTM and CDR2 ANQGSEA. The CDR3 is 11 amino acids. The sample consisted of PBMCs or a T cell subset sorted from them (not recorded which). The chain is built from TRBV29-1 and TRBJ1-1; D ambiguous. The TCR was taken from a man younger than 30 who had mild COVID-19 (a few samples of this study predate the infection). Cell type and time point are not known. The CDR3 sequence is CRADLNTEAFF. For the CDR3, the DNA is TGCAGGGCCGATCTGAACACTGAAGCTTTCTTT.